Below, 25 T cell receptor beta chains from the same sample are listed, as sequenced in a study of T cells in Graves' hyperthyroidism and ophthalmopathy. It was RNA transcripts that yielded the amplified TCR beta CDR3 regions. The HTBI primer set served for first-round RT-PCR of the TCR CDR3. Each CDR3 protein gets one entry after TCRdb re-called the multiplex PCR reads with MiXCR. The sample holds about 350,000 distinct CDR3 sequences, over 11% seen once. The sequencing input was blood. These receptors were obtained from a woman aged 30 to 39 with Graves' hyperthyroidism.

The chain has TRBV15 and TRBJ2-7; D may be TRBD1 (5 bases). V dropped 2 bases and J dropped 7 bases, with 9 bases sitting between them. Per germline, CDR1 LNHNV and CDR2 YYDKDF (reference sequence). The CDR3 length is 12 residues. The CDR3 bases are TGTGCCACCAGCAGACCAGGGAAAGAGCAGTACTTC. Its translation: CATSRPGKEQYF.

This clonotype has only a few counts. CDR3 DNA: TGTGCCAGCAGCTTTTTTACGGGGGGATACTCCTATAATTCACCCCTCCACTTT. Amino acids: CASSFFTGGYSYNSPLHF. The V and J genes are TRBV11-2 and TRBJ1-6, with D perhaps matching TRBD1 (5 bases). V was pared by 3 bases and J by 0 bases, with 15 bases between. Germline-derived CDR1 and CDR2 are SGHAT and FQNNGV. The CDR3 totals 18 residues.

V gene TRBV6-1 combines with J gene TRBJ1-6; D possibly corresponds to TRBD1 (5 bases). CDR3 size: 13 residues. V shed 7 bases and J shed 13 bases, with 17 bases lying between them. In germline, CDR1 is MNHNS, CDR2 SASEGT. The CDR3 DNA sequence: TGTGCCAGCAATACAGGTTACCGTTCTCCCCTCCACTTT. Translating gives CASNTGYRSPLHF.

The chain links TRBV5-4 to TRBJ1-2; 7 positions match TRBD1. From germline, CDR1 is SGHNT and CDR2 YYREEE (reference sequence). The V and J ends lost 3 bases and 0 bases, in that order; junction bases with no gene match: 2. This CDR3 is built from 14 residues. The CDR3 DNA is TGTGCCAGCAGCTCGGGACAGTCTAACTATGGCTACACCTTC. Translation: CASSSGQSNYGYTF.

This clonotype was counted at least ten times. This chain links TRBV12-3 or TRBV12-4 with TRBJ2-7, with D possibly matching TRBD1 (6 bases). V lost 0 bases and J lost 3, with 12 bases in between. The CDR3 has 15 residues. Here the CDR3 reads CASSLAQGRGYEQYF. The CDR3, as DNA: TGTGCCAGCAGTTTAGCGCAGGGCAGGGGCTACGAGCAGTACTTC.

This clonotype has at least ten counts. The chain links TRBV24-1 to TRBJ2-2; no clear D gene. Germline V gene lookup returns CDR1 KGHDR and CDR2 SFDVKD. The CDR3 is 15 residues long. Trimming shortened V by 5 bases and J by 3 bases, and 12 bases separated the two germline ends. Here the CDR3 DNA reads TGTGCCACCAGTGGTTCGTCAACGGACACCGGGGAGCTGTTTTTT. Protein product: CATSGSSTDTGELFF.

The table lists this clonotype with a few counts. This rearrangement joins TRBV6-5 to TRBJ1-2, with 8 bases matching TRBD1. This CDR3 is built from 15 residues. The V and J ends lost 2 bases and 4 bases, in that order; junction bases with no gene match: 6. Germline V CDR1 and CDR2: MNHEY, SVGAGI. DNA for the CDR3: TGTGCCAGCAGTTACAAGGACAGGGCAATCTATGGCTACACCTTC. It is translated as CASSYKDRAIYGYTF.

The chain couples TRBV11-2 to TRBJ1-2; no reliable D call. Germline assignment: CDR1 SGHAT and CDR2 FQNNGV. Trimming stripped 2 bases from V and 3 bases from J, with 10 bases between. The CDR3 has 14 residues. The CDR3 sequence: CASSLSVPHYGYTF. The CDR3 nucleotides read TGTGCCAGCAGCTTAAGCGTCCCCCACTATGGCTACACCTTC.

This clonotype was seen repeatedly, ten times or more. The gene calls are TRBV20-1 and TRBJ2-7, with 11 positions matching TRBD1. V was pared by 4 bases and J by 6 bases, with 5 bases of the junction left unmatched. The CDR3 consists of 13 residues. Germline values: CDR1 DFQATT, CDR2 SNEGSKA (reference sequence). The CDR3, as DNA: TGCAGTGCTATTGGACAGGGGGCGTTCGAGCAGTACTTC. It encodes CSAIGQGAFEQYF.

The J gene is TRBJ2-1, the V gene TRBV5-1; possible D gene TRBD1, 6 bases. The CDR3 has 15 amino acids. Trimming removed 6 bases from V and 6 bases from J, with 19 bases in between. Per germline, CDR1 SGHRS and CDR2 YFSETQ. The CDR3 DNA reads TGCGCCAGCAACCCGGGACACCGAGACTCCAATGAGCAGTTCTTC. It specifies CASNPGHRDSNEQFF.

Comment on this clonotype: This may stem from a read error, because a much larger clone lies one nucleotide away. V gene TRBV6-5 combines with J gene TRBJ2-3, with D possibly TRBD2 on 5 matching bases. Germline V gene data show CDR1 as MNHEY and CDR2 as SVGAGI. Trimming shortened V by 0 bases and J by 2 bases, and 15 bases separated the two germline ends. CDR3 size: 17 residues. CDR3 DNA sequence: TGTGCCAGCAGTTACTCGTCGCATCGGGGTCACACAGATACGCAGTATTTT. Translation gives CASSYSSHRGHTDTQYF.

This clonotype appeared a few times. The chain has TRBV28 and TRBJ2-3; 11 bases are a match to TRBD2. Germline CDR1 MDHEN, CDR2 SYDVKM. The ends lost 5 bases at V and 6 bases at J; junction bases unmatched: 10. This CDR3 region has 16 residues. This chain's CDR3 is CASSQSLAGAPDTQYF. The CDR3 region has the DNA TGTGCCAGCAGTCAATCACTAGCGGGAGCCCCCGATACGCAGTATTTT.

The table lists this clonotype with a few counts. This chain links TRBV29-1 with TRBJ2-5; the match to TRBD1 covers 7 bases. The ends lost 0 bases at V and 3 bases at J; junction bases unmatched: 7. CDR3 length: 15 residues. Germline CDR1 reads SQVTM; CDR2 reads ANQGSEA. CDR3: CSVEDLETGKETQYF. The CDR3, as DNA: TGCAGCGTTGAAGATCTGGAGACAGGGAAAGAGACCCAGTACTTC.

The sample holds many counts of this clonotype. The chain recombines TRBV6-2 or TRBV6-3 with TRBJ2-4; D is possibly TRBD1 (7 bases). Germline V gene lookup returns CDR1 MNHEY and CDR2 SVGEGT. This CDR3 contains 19 residues. V was shortened by 2 bases and J by 7 bases, with 27 bases between the two germline ends. Written as DNA, the CDR3 is TGTGCCAGCAGTTACAATTCCCAGGGGGGCATGGTCGGGCGGAACATTCAGTACTTC. Amino acids: CASSYNSQGGMVGRNIQYF.

Remarks on this clonotype: This may stem from a read error, because a much larger clone lies one nucleotide away. CDR3 loop: CASSRSGAYNEQFF. In DNA form, the CDR3 reads TGTGCCAGCAGCCGGTCTGGGGCCTACAATGAGCAGTTCTTC. J is TRBJ2-1 and V is TRBV7-9; D not resolved. CDR1 SEHNR and CDR2 FQNEAQ come from the germline V gene (reference sequence). V shed 5 bases and J shed 2 bases, with 10 bases lying between them. This CDR3 contains 14 residues.

This clonotype was recorded many times. V gene TRBV29-1 combines with J gene TRBJ2-3; D is unresolved. V lost 6 bases and J lost 2, with 3 bases in between. Germline V gene sequence: CDR1 SQVTM, CDR2 ANQGSEA. The CDR3 runs 10 residues. The CDR3 is CSVNTDTQYF. The CDR3 coding sequence is TGCAGCGTGAACACAGATACGCAGTATTTT.

Worth noting for this clonotype: A much larger clone lies one base from this, so it may be a read error. This chain uses TRBV20-1 with TRBJ2-5; D call uncertain. This CDR3 is 10 amino acids long. V lost 7 bases and J lost 4, with 7 bases in between. The germline V gene has CDR1 DFQATT and CDR2 SNEGSKA (reference sequence). The CDR3, as DNA: TGCAGTGTGGAGCGAGAGACCCAGTACTTC. Its protein product is CSVERETQYF.

This clonotype came up a few times. The chain recombines TRBV29-1 with TRBJ1-1; maybe TRBD1 (6 bases). Per germline, CDR1 SQVTM and CDR2 ANQGSEA. The CDR3 consists of 13 residues. Trimming pared 7 bases from V and 6 bases from J, leaving 18 bases between. The CDR3 bases are TGCAGCGCCGGATGGCGGGGGCAGGCTGAAGCTTTCTTT. It is translated as CSAGWRGQAEAFF. Combining the CDR3 with reference TRBV29-1 and TRBJ1-1 gives the whole variable domain SAVISQKPSRDICQRGTSLTIQCQVDSQVTMMFWYRQQPGQSLTLIATANQGSEATYESGFVIDKFPISRPNLTFSTLTVSNMSPEDSSIYLCSAGWRGQAEAFFGQGTRLTVV.

V usage is TRBV20-1 and J usage is TRBJ2-5, with 7 nucleotides matching TRBD2. CDR1 and CDR2 from the germline V gene are DFQATT and SNEGSKA (reference sequence). V dropped 5 bases and J dropped 3; count of bases not matched to a gene: 18. The CDR3 has 17 amino acids. CDR3 DNA: TGCAGTGCTGGGGGAGGGGCGCACAGTTTTTTGAAAGAGACCCAGTACTTC. Residues: CSAGGGAHSFLKETQYF.

This sequence joins TRBV20-1 and TRBJ2-3, with 7 bases that match TRBD2. CDR3 size: 14 residues. Losses at the gene ends were 3 bases for V and 3 bases for J; bases not matched to a gene: 6. CDR1 and CDR2 from the germline V gene are DFQATT and SNEGSKA (reference sequence). The CDR3 region is CSARSGKGTDTQYF. CDR3 DNA: TGCAGTGCTAGGAGCGGGAAAGGTACAGATACGCAGTATTTT.

This clonotype has just a few counts. J is TRBJ2-5 and V is TRBV11-2; D ambiguous. The CDR3 spans 13 residues. The germline V gene has CDR1 SGHAT and CDR2 FQNNGV. Trimming cost V 6 bases and J 5 bases, with 13 bases left between them. The CDR3 region has the DNA TGTGCCAGCAGACAGCACACCAAGGAGACCCAGTACTTC. Translated, it gives CASRQHTKETQYF.

The CDR3 sequence: CATRSHARDIQYF. The CDR3 region has the DNA TGTGCCACCAGATCCCATGCCCGGGACATTCAGTACTTC. The rearrangement uses TRBV24-1 and TRBJ2-4; no clear D. V shed 7 bases and J shed 8 bases, with 14 bases lying between them. CDR1 and CDR2 (germline): KGHDR, SFDVKD. The CDR3 is made up of 13 amino acids.

There are a few counts of this clonotype. V gene TRBV27 combines with J gene TRBJ2-1, with 7 bases identical to TRBD1. Germline-derived CDR1 and CDR2 are MNHEY and SMNVEV (reference sequence). With V trimmed by 5 bases and J by 8 bases, 12 bases remained unmatched. This CDR3 comprises 15 residues. The CDR3 spells CASSNRQGIVDEQFF. In DNA, the CDR3 is TGTGCCAGCAGTAATAGACAGGGCATAGTGGATGAGCAGTTCTTC.

The chain employs TRBV5-4 and TRBJ1-1; possible D gene TRBD1, 5 bases. Germline CDR1 SGHNT, CDR2 YYREEE (reference sequence). Trimming took 3 bases from V and 10 from J, leaving 16 bases between them. CDR3 length: 13 residues. CDR3 sequence reads: CASSSTGALGAFF. The CDR3 bases are TGTGCCAGCAGCTCAACAGGTGCGCTCGGAGCTTTCTTT.

This clonotype was seen only a few times. CDR3 sequence: CASSLTWTGGEQYF. Written as DNA, the CDR3 is TGTGCCAGCAGCTTAACTTGGACCGGGGGTGAGCAGTACTTC. This chain connects TRBV7-2 to TRBJ2-7; TRBD2 is a possible D gene (6 bases). The CDR3 is 14 residues long. The V end lost 2 bases, the J end lost 7 bases, and 15 bases lay between the germline ends. The germline gives CDR1 SGHTA, CDR2 FQGNSA.